These T cell receptor beta chains were read from a single sample in a study of blood T cell repertoires in COVID-19. Generated by immunoSEQ multiplex PCR, the TCRdb table keeps only in-frame clones and is missing some. The sample holds about 170,000 clones, around four fifths seen once. Input material: peripheral blood. All receptors derive from a woman of 80 years or more with COVID-19, enrolled during active disease. Both conserved end residues are part of each CDR3. A D gene is named only where the DNA matches it firmly. Clone size is not always given. Where it is, it says once, few, many or a class for expanded clones.

TRBV4-2	NA	TRBJ2-6	NA	TGTGCCAGCAGCCCCAGCGGGTCTGGGGCCAACGTCCTGACTTTC	CASSPSGSGANVLTF
TRBV28	NA	TRBJ2-1	NA	TGTGCCAGCAGTTTTATCCCACTACAGGGATCCTACAATGAGCAGTTCTTC	CASSFIPLQGSYNEQFF
TRBV7-9	once	TRBJ2-6	NA	TGTGCCAGCAGCTTAGCACTAGGAGGGCCTGGGGCCAACGTCCTGACTTTC	CASSLALGGPGANVLTF
TRBV27	NA	TRBJ2-6	TRBD2	TGTGCCAGCAGTTTAAGCGGGGCTGGGGCCAACGTCCTGACTTTC	CASSLSGAGANVLTF
TRBV5-1	NA	TRBJ2-3	NA	TGCGCCAGCGGGGGGAGCACAGATACGCAGTATTTT	CASGGSTDTQYF
TRBV19	NA	TRBJ2-7	TRBD2	TGTGCCAGTAGTATAGGTCTAGCGGGGCCCTACGAGCAGTACTTC	CASSIGLAGPYEQYF
TRBV18	NA	TRBJ1-2	TRBD1	TGTGCCAGCTCCCTTGGGACAGGGGATTACGGCTACACCTTC	CASSLGTGDYGYTF
TRBV18	NA	TRBJ2-7	TRBD1	TGTGCCAGCTCCCGACAGGGCCACGAGCAGTACTTC	CASSRQGHEQYF
TRBV6-2/TRBV6-3	once	TRBJ2-1	TRBD2	TGTGCCAGCGGTTGGGGGGGTGAGCAGTTCTTC	CASGWGGEQFF
TRBV29-1	NA	TRBJ2-2	TRBD2	TGCAGCGTTGAAGGACTAGCCGGGAACACCGGGGAGCTGTTTTTT	CSVEGLAGNTGELFF
TRBV19	NA	TRBJ2-2	TRBD1	TGTGCCAGTAGTGCCGGGGACAGGCGGACCGGGGAGCTGTTTTTT	CASSAGDRRTGELFF
TRBV9	NA	TRBJ2-3	TRBD1	TGTGCCAGCAGCGGGGGACAGCGTAGCTCAGATACGCAGTATTTT	CASSGGQRSSDTQYF
TRBV5-1	NA	TRBJ2-5	TRBD2	TGCGCCAGCAGCTTGAGGGGACTAGCGGAGACCCAGTACTTC	CASSLRGLAETQYF
TRBV2	NA	TRBJ2-7	TRBD1	TGTGCCAGCAGTGGGGACAGGATAAGGGCCTACGAGCAGTACTTC	CASSGDRIRAYEQYF
TRBV24-1	NA	TRBJ2-3	TRBD1	TGTGCCACCAGTGACCGTCCCGGGACAGATATCACAGATACGCAGTATTTT	CATSDRPGTDITDTQYF
TRBV13	once	TRBJ2-7	TRBD2	TGTGCCAGCAGCTCACTAGCGGGAGAGGGCGAGCAGTACTTC	CASSSLAGEGEQYF
TRBV2	NA	TRBJ1-2	NA	TGTGCCAGCAGTGACCCGGGTCTGGACTATGGCTACACCTTC	CASSDPGLDYGYTF
TRBV12-3/TRBV12-4	NA	TRBJ1-6	NA	TGTGCCAGCAGACTCTATAATTCACCCCTCCACTTT	CASRLYNSPLHF
TRBV28	NA	TRBJ1-5	TRBD1	TGTGCCAGCAGAACTACCCGGGCACAGGGGGCTTATCAGCCCCAGCATTTT	CASRTTRAQGAYQPQHF
TRBV20-1	NA	TRBJ2-7	NA	TGCAGTGCTAGTGCATCGGTTTTCTACGAGCAGTACTTC	CSASASVFYEQYF
TRBV4-3	NA	TRBJ1-4	NA	TGCGCCAGCAGCCAAGATCGCCCGGGTCGTAATGAAAAACTGTTTTTT	CASSQDRPGRNEKLFF
TRBV10-3	NA	TRBJ1-2	NA	TGTGCCAGCAGTTCGGTGGGGCTTGGCTACACCTTC	CASSSVGLGYTF
TRBV6-5	once	TRBJ2-3	TRBD2	TGTGCCAGCACTAGCGGGTTTAGCACAGATACGCAGTATTTT	CASTSGFSTDTQYF
TRBV7-9	NA	TRBJ2-7	NA	TGTGCCAGCAGCTTAGCGCGAGACAGGAGCTCCTACGAGCAGTACTTC	CASSLARDRSSYEQYF
TRBV2	NA	TRBJ1-4	NA	TGTGCCAGCAGTGAAGGGACTTCGAATGAAAAACTGTTTTTT	CASSEGTSNEKLFF
TRBV11-2	NA	TRBJ2-7	NA	TGTGCCAGCAGCTTCTCGGACTGGTCCGAGCAGTACTTC	CASSFSDWSEQYF
TRBV23-1	NA	TRBJ2-2	TRBD2	TGCGCCAGCAGTCACCTGACTAGCGGGGGGGCCGCCACCGGGGAGCTGTTTTTT	CASSHLTSGGAATGELFF
TRBV6-5	NA	TRBJ1-1	TRBD1	TGTGTCAGCGTACAGGGGGCGGCCACTGAAGCTTTCTTT	CVSVQGAATEAFF
TRBV7-2	NA	TRBJ2-7	NA	TGTGCCAGCAGCTTAGAGACTAGGACCTACGAGCAGTACTTC	CASSLETRTYEQYF
TRBV2	NA	TRBJ2-1	NA	TGTGCCAGCAGTGAACTCTATGAGCAGTTCTTC	CASSELYEQFF
TRBV11-3	NA	TRBJ2-1	NA	TGTGCCAGCAGCTTAGAGGCGGGGTCCAATGAGCAGTTCTTC	CASSLEAGSNEQFF
TRBV2	NA	TRBJ1-1	TRBD1	TGTGCCAGCGCCGGGACAGGGGGCGTGAACACTGAAGCTTTCTTT	CASAGTGGVNTEAFF
TRBV3-1/TRBV3-2	NA	TRBJ2-7	TRBD2	TGTGCCAGCAGCCAAGGGAGGACTAGCGGCTACGAGCAGTACTTC	CASSQGRTSGYEQYF
TRBV7-9	NA	TRBJ1-1	TRBD1	TGTGCCAGCGGGGAGACAGGGAGGCCTGAAGCTTTCTTT	CASGETGRPEAFF
TRBV5-1	NA	TRBJ2-1	NA	TGCGCCAGCAGCTTGGCCGGGGGGCTCTACAATGAGCAGTTCTTC	CASSLAGGLYNEQFF
TRBV7-9	NA	TRBJ1-4	TRBD1	TGTGCCAGCAGCCCACAGGGGGCAACTAATGAAAAACTGTTTTTT	CASSPQGATNEKLFF